This T cell receptor (beta chain) was sequenced during a study of blood T cell repertoires in COVID-19. Study-level background: The cDNA or gDNA used as material had been derived from T cells, B-cell-depleted T cells, or PBMCs.

Germline CDR1 is SGHNT and CDR2 is YYREEE (reference sequence). CDR3 length equals 15 residues. The junction had 8 bases not matched to a gene; V was cut back by 4 bases and J by 2 bases. Clones were sequenced by immunoSEQ multiplex PCR, and TCRdb holds only the in-frame ones, with some missing. The sample contains roughly 250,000 clones, approximately 80% of which appear only once. The chain joins TRBV5-4 to TRBJ2-5, with TRBD1 matching 7 bases. This receptor was identified in a woman aged 80 or older with acute or convalescent COVID-19. The sequenced sample was peripheral blood. The CDR3 nucleotides read TGTGCCAGCAGCCTAAGAATGGGACAGCAAGAGACCCAGTACTTC. Translating gives CASSLRMGQQETQYF.